The rows below give T cell receptor beta chains drawn from one sample of a study of shared clonotypes between healthy human individuals. The method was immunoSEQ multiplex PCR; TCRdb's version includes in-frame clones alone and lacks a portion of them. The sample has 640,000 or so clones; about 78% are singletons. Sequencing was performed on memory CD4+ T cells sorted from blood. These receptor sequences come from a young woman in good health. CDR3s include the opening cysteine and the closing phenylalanine or tryptophan. The order of the fields is D gene, J gene, V gene, clone size, CDR3 protein, CDR3 DNA. A D gene is named only where the DNA matches it firmly. A clone size is listed for some rows: how often the clone was seen (once, few, many), or a class if it is expanded.

D gene: .
J gene: TRBJ2-3
V gene: TRBV5-1
clone size: .
CDR3 protein: CASSLLGQSTDTQYF
CDR3 DNA: TGCGCCAGCAGCTTGCTAGGACAAAGCACAGATACGCAGTATTTT

D gene: .
J gene: TRBJ1-2
V gene: TRBV5-1
clone size: few
CDR3 protein: CASSFEGGGYGYTF
CDR3 DNA: TGCGCCAGCAGCTTTGAAGGAGGCGGCTATGGCTACACCTTC

D gene: .
J gene: TRBJ2-2
V gene: TRBV5-1
clone size: few
CDR3 protein: CASSLVGTPNTGELFF
CDR3 DNA: TGCGCCAGCAGCTTGGTTGGGACACCTAACACCGGGGAGCTGTTTTTT

D gene: .
J gene: TRBJ2-2
V gene: TRBV5-1
clone size: once
CDR3 protein: CASSLPPSEGTGELFF
CDR3 DNA: TGCGCCAGCAGCTTGCCTCCCAGCGAGGGCACCGGGGAGCTGTTTTTT

D gene: .
J gene: TRBJ1-5
V gene: TRBV11-2
clone size: .
CDR3 protein: CASSPDGNQPQHF
CDR3 DNA: TGTGCCAGCAGCCCCGATGGAAATCAGCCCCAGCATTTT

D gene: .
J gene: TRBJ1-1
V gene: TRBV9
clone size: .
CDR3 protein: CASSDRPNTEAFF
CDR3 DNA: TGTGCCAGCAGCGACAGGCCGAACACTGAAGCTTTCTTT

D gene: TRBD2
J gene: TRBJ2-1
V gene: TRBV2
clone size: few
CDR3 protein: CASSPGTSRRYNEQFF
CDR3 DNA: TGTGCCAGCAGCCCTGGGACTAGCAGGAGGTACAATGAGCAGTTCTTC

D gene: .
J gene: TRBJ2-3
V gene: TRBV5-1
clone size: .
CDR3 protein: CASRGSPDTQYF
CDR3 DNA: TGCGCCAGCCGGGGGAGTCCAGATACGCAGTATTTT

D gene: TRBD2
J gene: TRBJ2-7
V gene: TRBV4-1
clone size: .
CDR3 protein: CASSQESARESYEQYF
CDR3 DNA: TGCGCCAGCAGCCAAGAATCGGCGCGGGAGAGTTACGAGCAGTACTTC

D gene: .
J gene: TRBJ1-1
V gene: TRBV27
clone size: few
CDR3 protein: CASSLQGPYTEAFF
CDR3 DNA: TGTGCCAGCAGTCTTCAGGGACCCTACACTGAAGCTTTCTTT

D gene: TRBD1
J gene: TRBJ2-2
V gene: TRBV7-6
clone size: few
CDR3 protein: CASSLGTGSNTGELFF
CDR3 DNA: TGTGCCAGCAGCTTGGGGACAGGGTCGAACACCGGGGAGCTGTTTTTT

D gene: .
J gene: TRBJ1-2
V gene: TRBV18
clone size: .
CDR3 protein: CSSSPSEDSNYGYTF
CDR3 DNA: TGTTCCAGCTCACCTAGTGAAGACTCTAACTATGGCTACACCTTC

D gene: TRBD1
J gene: TRBJ1-4
V gene: TRBV4-1
clone size: .
CDR3 protein: CASSQQGAIEKLFF
CDR3 DNA: TGCGCCAGCAGCCAACAGGGGGCCATAGAAAAACTGTTTTTT

D gene: .
J gene: TRBJ2-5
V gene: TRBV5-1
clone size: .
CDR3 protein: CASSLAVMETQYF
CDR3 DNA: TGCGCCAGCAGCTTGGCCGTGATGGAGACCCAGTACTTC

D gene: .
J gene: TRBJ2-5
V gene: TRBV7-8
clone size: .
CDR3 protein: CASSSKQGIIQETQYF
CDR3 DNA: TGTGCCAGCAGCTCGAAACAGGGTATAATTCAAGAGACCCAGTACTTC

D gene: .
J gene: TRBJ2-7
V gene: TRBV14
clone size: .
CDR3 protein: CASSQAGLGFKEQYF
CDR3 DNA: TGTGCCAGCAGCCAAGCGGGACTGGGGTTTAAGGAGCAGTACTTC

D gene: .
J gene: TRBJ2-2
V gene: TRBV29-1
clone size: .
CDR3 protein: CSVGAGNTGELFF
CDR3 DNA: TGCAGCGTTGGGGCAGGGAACACCGGGGAGCTGTTTTTT

D gene: TRBD2
J gene: TRBJ2-7
V gene: TRBV19
clone size: .
CDR3 protein: CASSVGLDSSSYEQYF
CDR3 DNA: TGTGCCAGTAGTGTGGGACTAGATAGTTCGTCCTACGAGCAGTACTTC

D gene: .
J gene: TRBJ2-5
V gene: TRBV28
clone size: once
CDR3 protein: CASSPETQYF
CDR3 DNA: TGTGCCAGCAGTCCAGAGACCCAGTACTTC

D gene: TRBD2
J gene: TRBJ2-5
V gene: TRBV2
clone size: few
CDR3 protein: CASSEGRVAGGPDF
CDR3 DNA: TGTGCCAGCAGTGAAGGAAGGGTAGCGGGAGGCCCCGACTTC

D gene: TRBD2
J gene: TRBJ2-7
V gene: TRBV10-3
clone size: few
CDR3 protein: CAIKLTSGFEEQYF
CDR3 DNA: TGTGCCATCAAGTTAACTAGCGGGTTTGAGGAGCAGTACTTC

D gene: TRBD1
J gene: TRBJ2-3
V gene: TRBV11-1
clone size: .
CDR3 protein: CASSMGQGDTDTQYF
CDR3 DNA: TGTGCCAGCAGCATGGGACAGGGAGACACAGATACGCAGTATTTT